The table lists the clone carrying this TCR beta chain with a count of one. Its antigen remains unidentified. This specimen comes from a study of cytomegalovirus exposure and HLA in healthy donors. Study-level information: Most genotyped donors, 65% to 85% of about 430, had Caucasian-associated genetic ancestry. Regarding the study as a whole: Exclusion applied to some V segments, including TRBV6-2 and TRBV6-3, as they were indistinguishable.

The germline V gene encodes CDR1 SGHAT and CDR2 FQNNGV. The CDR3 has 15 amino acids. The germline V and J ends were trimmed by 0 bases and 2 bases, with 8 bases remaining between them. The PCR made use of 60 Vbeta and 13 Jbeta primers. TCRdb's table, derived via immunoSEQ multiplex PCR, lists solely in-frame clones and lacks some. The sample lists around 110,000 clones; 80% to 85% were seen once. This TCR was recovered from a man aged 25 to 45 in good health and CMV-seronegative. Sequencing was performed on PBMCs. V and J are TRBV11-2 and TRBJ1-5, with D unclear. Written as DNA, the CDR3 is TGTGCCAGCAGCTTAGATCTGGGCCGCAATCAGCCCCAGCATTTT. Translated: CASSLDLGRNQPQHF.